Below, 25 T cell receptor beta chains from the same sample are listed, as sequenced in a study of cytomegalovirus exposure and HLA in healthy donors (dated by TCRdb to about 2017). Library prep was done by the immunoSEQ multiplex PCR assay. For the multiplex PCR, a mixture combining 60 forward primers for TCR Vbeta segments and 13 reverse primers for TCR Jbeta segments was used. As stored in TCRdb, this immuneACCESS dataset retains in-frame rearrangements with V and J assigned. A fraction of the clones does not appear; measured against another copy, unresolved V genes explain less than half of the discrepancy, and the remainder lacks a known reason. The sample table shows just over 150,000 clones, and 78% are seen once. The ten largest clones represent approximately 3.1% of the sample. The sample comprised PBMCs. The receptors were sampled from a woman aged 40 to 50 in good health and CMV-seronegative.

The chain employs TRBV18 and TRBJ1-4; D not resolved. The V end was cut by 3 bases, the J end by 8 bases, with 10 bases between. Per the germline V gene, CDR1 is KGHSH and CDR2 is LQKENI. This CDR3 has 13 amino acids. For the CDR3, the DNA is TGTGCCAGCTCACCTCCACCGGGGGAAAAACTGTTTTTT. This gives the protein CASSPPPGEKLFF. Full variable domain (rest looked up from reference TRBV18 and TRBJ1-4): NAGVMQNPRHLVRRRGQEARLRCSPMKGHSHVYWYRQLPEEGLKFMVYLQKENIIDESGMPKERFSAEFPKEGPSILRIQQVVRGDSAAYFCASSPPPGEKLFFGSGTQLSVL.

V is TRBV5-4 and J is TRBJ1-2; TRBD1 agrees at 7 bases. With 5 bases clipped from V and 1 base from J, the junction kept 8 bases outside the gene matches. CDR1 and CDR2 (germline): SGHNT, YYREEE (reference sequence). CDR3 length: 15 residues. The DNA of the CDR3 is TGTGCCAGCAGGTCGGGACAGCCACTTAACTATGGCTACACCTTC. This gives the protein CASRSGQPLNYGYTF.

The chain carries TRBV29-1 and TRBJ2-1; 11 positions match TRBD2. The CDR3 has 15 residues. Germline assignment: CDR1 SQVTM and CDR2 ANQGSEA. V gave up 4 bases and J gave up 6 bases; unmatched junction bases: 8. CDR3 sequence reads: CSVGAVGLAANEQFF. CDR3 coding DNA: TGCAGCGTTGGGGCTGTGGGACTAGCGGCCAATGAGCAGTTCTTC.

The chain combines TRBV5-1 with TRBJ2-7; TRBD1 agrees at 9 bases. V was clipped by 3 bases and J by 4 bases; unmatched bases: 8. This CDR3 region has 15 residues. Germline V CDR1 and CDR2: SGHRS, YFSETQ. CDR3 coding DNA: TGCGCCAGCAGCTGGGCCGCGGGACAGGGTTACGAGCAGTACTTC. It encodes CASSWAAGQGYEQYF. Full variable domain (remainder filled in from reference TRBV5-1 and TRBJ2-7): KAGVTQTPRYLIKTRGQQVTLSCSPISGHRSVSWYQQTPGQGLQFLFEYFSETQRNKGNFPGRFSGRQFSNSRSEMNVSTLELGDSALYLCASSWAAGQGYEQYFGPGTRLTVT.

The gene calls are TRBV5-1 and TRBJ1-2; 9 bases map to TRBD1. V lost 2 bases and J lost 2; bases outside the gene matches: 4. Per the germline V gene, CDR1 is SGHRS and CDR2 is YFSETQ. The length of the CDR3 is 15 residues. Here the CDR3 reads CASSFTGTGNYGYTF. The CDR3 coding sequence is TGCGCCAGCAGCTTTACCGGGACAGGGAACTATGGCTACACCTTC.

The CDR3 here is CASSPAGLDRQFF. The CDR3 DNA reads as TGTGCCAGCTCACCCGCAGGGCTGGATAGGCAGTTCTTC. This chain uses TRBV18 with TRBJ2-1, with D possibly TRBD1 on 5 matching bases. There are 13 residues in the CDR3. In germline, CDR1 is KGHSH, CDR2 LQKENI. V was clipped by 3 bases and J by 12 bases, with 15 bases between them.

This chain links TRBV7-9 with TRBJ2-7; 8 bases are shared with TRBD1. The CDR3 sequence is 14 residues long. The V and J ends lost 5 bases and 4 bases, in that order; junction bases with no gene match: 7. The germline V gene encodes CDR1 SEHNR and CDR2 FQNEAQ (reference sequence). CDR3 bases: TGTGCCAGCAGCCCACGACAGGGGTTATACGAGCAGTACTTC. Amino acids: CASSPRQGLYEQYF.

This sequence joins TRBV2 and TRBJ1-2, with D unresolved. V was clipped by 8 bases and J by 2 bases, with 9 bases between them. Germline assignment: CDR1 SNHLY and CDR2 FYNNEI. This CDR3 is 12 amino acids long. In DNA, the CDR3 is TGTGCCAGCGCCGGAGAGAACTATGGCTACACCTTC. Translated, it gives CASAGENYGYTF.

The chain couples TRBV7-2 to TRBJ2-3; 7 bases match TRBD2. After removal of 7 bases from V and 2 bases from J, the junction contained 6 bases not matched to a gene. Germline lookup yields CDR1 SGHTA and CDR2 FQGNSA. The CDR3 length is 14 residues. CDR3 DNA sequence: TGTGCCAGCAAGTTAGCGGGCAACACAGATACGCAGTATTTT. Its translation: CASKLAGNTDTQYF.

This chain links TRBV7-9 with TRBJ2-7; 7 nucleotides line up with TRBD1. Germline V gives CDR1 SEHNR, CDR2 FQNEAQ (reference sequence). V was clipped by 5 bases and J by 3 bases; unmatched bases: 7. CDR3 length: 14 amino acids. The CDR3 coding sequence is TGTGCCAGCAGCGGGAACAGGGGATTCTACGAGCAGTACTTC. Amino acids: CASSGNRGFYEQYF.

This clone was seen just once. Since the CDR3 does not end with the conserved phenylalanine or tryptophan, this likely comes from a read error. The DNA is omitted, as the CDR3 cannot be located on it reliably, and the CDR3 follows TCRdb's listing. V and J are TRBV2 and TRBJ1-1; TRBD1, the table's D call, lacks a check against the DNA. CDR1 SNHLY and CDR2 FYNNEI come from the germline V gene. The CDR3 is 14 amino acids in total, end residues counted. The CDR3 here is CASSLAGQGAWKGS.

The rearrangement joins TRBV5-5 to TRBJ2-5; 9 bases match TRBD1. The germline CDR1 and CDR2 sequences are SGHKS and YYEKEE (reference sequence). J was trimmed by 5 bases and V by 0 bases; bases with no gene match: 8. CDR3 length: 16 amino acids. Here the CDR3 reads CASSLVRTGDVETQYF. CDR3 sequence (DNA): TGTGCCAGCAGCTTGGTTCGGACAGGGGACGTGGAGACCCAGTACTTC. Looking up the rest from reference TRBV5-5 and TRBJ2-5 gives the full variable domain: DAGVTQSPTHLIKTRGQQVTLRCSPISGHKSVSWYQQVLGQGPQFIFQYYEKEERGRGNFPDRFSARQFPNYSSELNVNALLLGDSALYLCASSLVRTGDVETQYFGPGTRLLVL.

The V and J genes are TRBV19 and TRBJ2-3; 9 nucleotides match TRBD1. With 7 bases clipped from V and 4 bases from J, the junction kept 6 bases outside the gene matches. CDR3 size: 14 residues. CDR1 and CDR2 from the germline V gene are LNHDA and SQIVND (reference sequence). The CDR3 here is CASTRRQGADTQYF. CDR3 DNA sequence: TGTGCCAGTACACGAAGACAGGGGGCAGATACGCAGTATTTT.

V is TRBV10-3 and J is TRBJ1-4, with TRBD1 matching 11 bases. This CDR3 contains 16 residues. Germline V gene data show CDR1 as ENHRY and CDR2 as SYGVKD. Trimming took 3 bases from V and 8 from J; bases not matched to a gene: 8. This CDR3 reads CAISDRGTGGWEKLFF. The CDR3 nucleotides are TGTGCCATCAGTGATCGCGGGACAGGGGGTTGGGAAAAACTGTTTTTT.

This chain connects TRBV15 to TRBJ2-5, with TRBD1 matching over 7 bases. J was trimmed by 11 bases and V by 4 bases; bases with no gene match: 13. The germline V gene encodes CDR1 LNHNV and CDR2 YYDKDF (reference sequence). There are 14 residues in the CDR3. The CDR3 DNA is TGTGCCACCAGCACAGTAAATGACAGGGCACGTCAGTACTTC. It encodes CATSTVNDRARQYF.

The V and J genes are TRBV10-1 and TRBJ2-2; D may be TRBD2 (5 bases). Looked up from germline, CDR1 is WNHNN and CDR2 is SYGVQD (reference sequence). The CDR3 is made up of 16 amino acids. The V gene lost 2 bases and the J gene lost 7 bases, with 17 bases spanning the gap. CDR3 DNA sequence: TGCGCCAGCAGTGAGAGATATCACAGACGGGGCGGGGAGCTGTTTTTT. It is translated as CASSERYHRRGGELFF.

The chain couples TRBV15 to TRBJ2-7, with D hard to call. V was pared by 3 bases and J by 4 bases, with 7 bases between. The CDR3 is 12 amino acids. Germline-derived CDR1 and CDR2 are LNHNV and YYDKDF (reference sequence). CDR3 in DNA: TGTGCCACCAGCAGGACGAGGTACGAGCAGTACTTC. Encoded protein: CATSRTRYEQYF.

This clone occurred a few times. J is TRBJ1-2 and V is TRBV11-2; weak D call: TRBD1 (6 bases). V was trimmed by 6 bases and J by 6 bases, leaving 14 bases between them. Germline lookup yields CDR1 SGHAT and CDR2 FQNNGV. The CDR3 covers 13 residues. CDR3 DNA sequence: TGTGCCAGCAGATACACAGGGAGGGATGGCTACACCTTC. Amino acids: CASRYTGRDGYTF.

This chain's CDR3 is CASSLGDRVGGETQYF. As DNA, the CDR3 is TGTGCCAGCAGCTTGGGGGACAGGGTCGGAGGAGAGACCCAGTACTTC. This chain uses TRBV5-4 with TRBJ2-5, with 9 bases matching TRBD1. V was pared by 0 bases and J by 4 bases, with 7 bases of the junction left unmatched. CDR3 size: 16 residues. Germline values: CDR1 SGHNT, CDR2 YYREEE (reference sequence).

The chain uses TRBV30 and TRBJ1-5, with no clear D. This CDR3 is 14 amino acids long. Trimming stripped 1 base from V and 4 bases from J, with 11 bases between. Germline V gene data show CDR1 as GTSNPN and CDR2 as SVGIG (reference sequence). The DNA of the CDR3 is TGTGCCTGGAGTGGTCCGGGTAGGAATCAGCCCCAGCATTTT. Residues: CAWSGPGRNQPQHF.

The J gene is TRBJ2-1, the V gene TRBV29-1; maybe TRBD1 (6 bases). CDR1 is SQVTM, CDR2 ANQGSEA, per germline. V was clipped by 4 bases and J by 5 bases, with 9 bases between them. The CDR3 consists of 12 residues. The CDR3 spells CSVGQGHNEQFF. The CDR3 DNA reads TGCAGCGTTGGGCAGGGGCACAATGAGCAGTTCTTC.

The chain joins TRBV27 to TRBJ1-2, with 7 bases matching TRBD1. Germline CDR1 and CDR2: MNHEY and SMNVEV (reference sequence). With V trimmed by 6 bases and J by 4 bases, 8 bases remained unmatched. The CDR3 consists of 14 residues. This CDR3 reads CASRLTTGPYGYTF. The DNA of the CDR3 is TGTGCCAGCAGACTTACGACAGGGCCCTATGGCTACACCTTC.

This sequence joins TRBV19 and TRBJ1-6, with D possibly TRBD1 on 6 matching bases. V lost 6 bases to trimming and J lost 9 bases, with 12 bases between them. Germline-derived CDR1 and CDR2 are LNHDA and SQIVND (reference sequence). This CDR3 is 13 amino acids long. This CDR3 is CASSKDRSSPLHF. CDR3 DNA sequence: TGTGCCAGTAGCAAAGACAGGTCTTCACCCCTCCACTTT. Based on the CDR3 plus reference TRBV19 and TRBJ1-6, the full variable domain is DGGITQSPKYLFRKEGQNVTLSCEQNLNHDAMYWYRQDPGQGLRLIYYSQIVNDFQKGDIAEGYSVSREKKESFPLTVTSAQKNPTAFYLCASSKDRSSPLHFGNGTRLTVT.

This sequence joins TRBV19 and TRBJ1-2, with D uncertain. This CDR3 spans 15 amino acids. CDR1 is LNHDA, CDR2 SQIVND, per germline (reference sequence). Trimming shortened V by 8 bases and J by 8 bases, and 24 bases separated the two germline ends. This CDR3 reads CASSSPMGGRGGYTF. The CDR3 DNA follows: TGTGCCAGTTCCAGCCCGATGGGAGGACGGGGAGGCTACACCTTC. The full variable domain, rest sourced from reference TRBV19 and TRBJ1-2, is DGGITQSPKYLFRKEGQNVTLSCEQNLNHDAMYWYRQDPGQGLRLIYYSQIVNDFQKGDIAEGYSVSREKKESFPLTVTSAQKNPTAFYLCASSSPMGGRGGYTFGSGTRLTVV.

V and J are TRBV2 and TRBJ2-7; tentative D call: TRBD1 (5 bases). The CDR3 is 11 amino acids. V was shortened by 5 bases and J by 9 bases, with 11 bases between the two germline ends. CDR1 is SNHLY, CDR2 FYNNEI, per germline. The CDR3 DNA reads as TGTGCCAGCAGTTTGACAGTACCGCAGTACTTC. Its translation: CASSLTVPQYF.